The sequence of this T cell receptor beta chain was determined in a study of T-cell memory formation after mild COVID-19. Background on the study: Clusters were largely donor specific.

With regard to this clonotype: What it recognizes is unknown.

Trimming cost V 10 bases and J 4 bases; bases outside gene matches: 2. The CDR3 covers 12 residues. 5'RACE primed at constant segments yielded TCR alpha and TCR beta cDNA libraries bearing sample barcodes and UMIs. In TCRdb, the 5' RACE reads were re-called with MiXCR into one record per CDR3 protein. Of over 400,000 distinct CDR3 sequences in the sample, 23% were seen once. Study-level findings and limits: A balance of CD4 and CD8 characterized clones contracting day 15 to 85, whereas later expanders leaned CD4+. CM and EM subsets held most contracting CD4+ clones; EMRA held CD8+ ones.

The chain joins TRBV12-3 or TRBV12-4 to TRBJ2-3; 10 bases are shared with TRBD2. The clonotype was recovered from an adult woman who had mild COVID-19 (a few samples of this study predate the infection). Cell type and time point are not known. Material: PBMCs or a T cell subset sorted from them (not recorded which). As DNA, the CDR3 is TGTGCCAAAGCGGGAGGGGCAGATACGCAGTATTTT. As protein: CAKAGGADTQYF.